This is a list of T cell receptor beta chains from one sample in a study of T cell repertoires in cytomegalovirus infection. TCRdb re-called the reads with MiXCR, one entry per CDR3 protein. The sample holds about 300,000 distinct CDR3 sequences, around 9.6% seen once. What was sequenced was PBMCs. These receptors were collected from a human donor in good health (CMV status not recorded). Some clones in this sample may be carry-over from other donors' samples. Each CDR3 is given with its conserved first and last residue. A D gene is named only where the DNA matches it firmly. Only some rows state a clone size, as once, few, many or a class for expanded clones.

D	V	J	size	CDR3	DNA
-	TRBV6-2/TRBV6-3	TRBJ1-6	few	CASRIEDSPLHF	TGTGCCAGCAGAATTGAGGATTCACCCCTCCACTTT
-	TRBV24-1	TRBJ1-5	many	CATSDPYPSHDSNQPQHF	TGTGCCACCAGTGATCCTTACCCCTCTCATGATAGCAATCAGCCCCAGCATTTT
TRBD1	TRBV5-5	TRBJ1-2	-	CASSFDRGVYGYTF	TGTGCCAGCAGCTTCGACAGGGGGGTCTATGGCTACACCTTC
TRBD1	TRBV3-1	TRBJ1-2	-	CASSQETPEGAGGYTF	TGTGCCAGCAGCCAAGAAACGCCCGAGGGGGCAGGCGGCTACACCTTC
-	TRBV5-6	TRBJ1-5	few	CASSAGLKEVGISNQPQHF	TGTGCCAGCAGCGCCGGGTTGAAGGAGGTTGGTATAAGCAATCAGCCCCAGCATTTT
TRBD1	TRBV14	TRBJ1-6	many	CASSSGQGLNSPLHF	TGTGCCAGCAGCTCAGGACAGGGTCTTAATTCACCCCTCCACTTT
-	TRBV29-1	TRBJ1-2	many	CSVINPLKDGVYGYTF	TGCAGCGTTATCAACCCACTTAAAGACGGGGTCTATGGCTACACCTTC
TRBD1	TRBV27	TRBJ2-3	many	CASSLDPPPGQGRFGTDTQYF	TGTGCCAGCAGTTTAGACCCCCCACCGGGACAGGGAAGGTTCGGCACAGATACGCAGTATTTT
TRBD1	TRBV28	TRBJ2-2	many	CASRLLGTGGFTGELFF	TGTGCCAGCAGGCTCCTGGGGACAGGAGGGTTCACCGGGGAGCTGTTTTTT
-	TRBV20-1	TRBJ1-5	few	CSAPPTGRDQPQHF	TGCAGTGCTCCCCCGACAGGTCGGGATCAGCCCCAGCATTTT
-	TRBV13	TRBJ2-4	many	CASSSHRDLAKNIQYF	TGTGCCAGCAGCTCCCACAGGGACCTGGCCAAAAACATTCAGTACTTC
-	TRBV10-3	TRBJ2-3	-	CAAIGGTEGTQYF	TGTGCCGCCATCGGGGGCACCGAAGGTACGCAGTATTTT
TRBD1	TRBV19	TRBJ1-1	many	CASRLGGQRDTEAFF	TGTGCCAGTAGGCTAGGGGGCCAAAGGGACACTGAAGCTTTCTTT
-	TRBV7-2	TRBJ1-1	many	CASSFAMARTEAFF	TGTGCCAGCAGCTTCGCGATGGCGAGGACTGAAGCTTTCTTT
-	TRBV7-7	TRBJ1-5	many	CASSLKGMRGPQHF	TGTGCTAGCAGCTTGAAGGGCATGCGGGGGCCCCAGCATTTT
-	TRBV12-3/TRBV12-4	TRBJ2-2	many	CASSKTTVGELFF	TGTGCCAGCAGCAAAACGACCGTCGGGGAGCTGTTTTTT
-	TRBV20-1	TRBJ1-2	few	CSANGEYGYTF	TGCAGTGCTAACGGAGAATATGGCTACACCTTC
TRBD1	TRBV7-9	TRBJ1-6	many	CASSLEGLWTGQLSPLHF	TGTGCCAGCAGCTTGGAAGGGCTCTGGACAGGGCAACTCTCACCCCTCCACTTT
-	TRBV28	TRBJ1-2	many	CASTPPGTNYGYTF	TGTGCCAGCACTCCCCCCGGGACTAACTATGGCTACACCTTC
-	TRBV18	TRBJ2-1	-	CASSPGPGNEQFF	TGTGCCAGCTCACCAGGACCGGGGAATGAGCAGTTCTTC
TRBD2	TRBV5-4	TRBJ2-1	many	CASSLGTSGRSSYNEQFF	TGTGCCAGCAGCTTAGGGACTAGCGGTCGAAGCTCCTACAATGAGCAGTTCTTC
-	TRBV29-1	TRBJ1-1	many	CSTSSPLNTEAFF	TGCAGCACTTCCTCGCCATTGAACACTGAAGCTTTCTTT
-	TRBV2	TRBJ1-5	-	CASSKDNFSNQSQHF	TGTGCCAGCAGCAAGGACAATTTTAGCAATCAGTCCCAGCATTTT
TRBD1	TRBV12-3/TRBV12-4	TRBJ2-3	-	CASSPGQGGGGPTDTQYF	TGTGCCAGCAGTCCGGGACAGGGAGGGGGAGGGCCCACAGATACGCAGTATTTT
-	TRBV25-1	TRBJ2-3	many	CASGLSGSTDTQYF	TGTGCCAGCGGACTTTCAGGTAGCACAGATACGCAGTATTTT
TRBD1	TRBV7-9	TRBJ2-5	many	CASSIGTGTPGETQYF	TGTGCCAGCAGCATCGGGACAGGGACTCCAGGGGAGACCCAGTACTTC
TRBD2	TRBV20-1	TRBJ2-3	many	CSARDLRSGGGAADTQYF	TGCAGTGCTAGAGACCTAAGGTCCGGCGGGGGGGCCGCAGATACGCAGTATTTT
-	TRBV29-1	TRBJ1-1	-	CSVEVQFEAFF	TGCAGCGTTGAAGTACAATTTGAAGCTTTCTTT
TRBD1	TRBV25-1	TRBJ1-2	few	CASSDARTGDYGYTF	TGTGCCAGCAGCGACGCAAGGACAGGGGACTATGGCTACACCTTC
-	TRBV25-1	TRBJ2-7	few	CASTPKGSYEQYF	TGTGCCAGCACTCCCAAAGGATCCTACGAGCAGTACTTC
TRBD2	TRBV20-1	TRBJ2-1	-	CSARDPSGSGDEQFF	TGCAGTGCTAGAGATCCTAGCGGCTCTGGGGATGAGCAGTTCTTC
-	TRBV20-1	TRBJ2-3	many	CSASILGELGDTQYF	TGCAGTGCTTCGATCCTGGGGGAACTAGGGGATACGCAGTATTTT
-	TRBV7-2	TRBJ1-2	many	CASSPNPRQVLFVTF	TGTGCCAGCAGCCCGAATCCTCGACAGGTCCTCTTTGTCACCTTC